The clone carrying this T cell receptor beta chain came up many times. The source of the sample is a study of CD8 T cells in ankylosing spondylitis. TCRdb itself ran the 5' RACE reads through MiXCR, one entry per CDR3 protein. The data show under 85,000 distinct CDR3 sequences, with approximately 5% seen just once and approximately 2% held by the top ten. V was shortened by 4 bases and J by 8 bases, with 14 bases between the two germline ends. CDR3 length equals 12 residues. The germline gives CDR1 DFQATT, CDR2 SNEGSKA (reference sequence). This chain uses TRBV20-1 with TRBJ1-2; D possibly corresponds to TRBD1 (6 bases). The clonotype comes from a male donor with ankylosing spondylitis or in good health (not recorded which). Source material: blood, either unsorted or a sorted T cell fraction (not recorded which). The CDR3 is CSAKLQGPGYTF. The CDR3, as DNA: TGCAGTGCTAAGCTACAGGGCCCCGGCTACACCTTC.